The present T cell receptor beta chain was sequenced within a study of control samples from healthy donors and cancer patients. Profiled with immunoSEQ multiplex PCR; TCRdb holds only in-frame clones, not every one. Among some 140,000 clones listed, more than 90% were seen once. Trimming removed 6 bases from V and 7 bases from J, with 15 bases in between. Germline V gene sequence: CDR1 SGHVS, CDR2 FQNEAQ. The CDR3 runs to 13 residues. The chain recombines TRBV7-8 with TRBJ2-5; D is possibly TRBD2 (6 bases). The sequenced sample was blood. This TCR came from a man aged 25-45 years in good health. The DNA for the CDR3 is TGTGCCAGCAGTCAAATGATGGGGGGGACCCAGTACTTC. It specifies CASSQMMGGTQYF.